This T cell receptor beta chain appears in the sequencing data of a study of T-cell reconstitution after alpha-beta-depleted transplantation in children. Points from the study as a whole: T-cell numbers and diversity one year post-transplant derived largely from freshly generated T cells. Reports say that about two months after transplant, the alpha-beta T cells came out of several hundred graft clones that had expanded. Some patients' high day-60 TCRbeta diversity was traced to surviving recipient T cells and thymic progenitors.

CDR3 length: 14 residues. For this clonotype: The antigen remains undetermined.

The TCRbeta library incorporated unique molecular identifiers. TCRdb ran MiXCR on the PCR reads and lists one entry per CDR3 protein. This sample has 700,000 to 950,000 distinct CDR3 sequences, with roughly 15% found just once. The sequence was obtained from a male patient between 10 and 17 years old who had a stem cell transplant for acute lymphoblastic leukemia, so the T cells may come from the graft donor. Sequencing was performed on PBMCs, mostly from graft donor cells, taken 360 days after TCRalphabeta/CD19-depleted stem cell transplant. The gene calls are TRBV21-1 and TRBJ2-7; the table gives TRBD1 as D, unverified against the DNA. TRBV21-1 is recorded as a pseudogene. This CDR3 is CASSKRAGQYEQYF. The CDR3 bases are TGTGCCAGCAGCAAAAGGGCGGGACAGTACGAGCAGTACTTC.